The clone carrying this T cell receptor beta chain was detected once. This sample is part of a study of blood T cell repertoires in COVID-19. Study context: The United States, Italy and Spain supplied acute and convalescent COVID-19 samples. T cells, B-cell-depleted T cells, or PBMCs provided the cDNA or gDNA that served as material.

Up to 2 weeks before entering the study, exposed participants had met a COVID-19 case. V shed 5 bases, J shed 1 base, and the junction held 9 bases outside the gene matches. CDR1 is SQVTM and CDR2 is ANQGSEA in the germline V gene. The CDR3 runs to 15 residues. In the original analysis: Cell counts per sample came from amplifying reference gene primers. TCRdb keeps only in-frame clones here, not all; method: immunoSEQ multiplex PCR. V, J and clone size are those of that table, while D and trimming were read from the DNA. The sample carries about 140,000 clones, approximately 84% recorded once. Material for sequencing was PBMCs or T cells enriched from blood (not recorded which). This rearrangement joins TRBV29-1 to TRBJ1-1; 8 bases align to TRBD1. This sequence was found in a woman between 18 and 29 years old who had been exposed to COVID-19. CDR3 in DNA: TGCAGCGTTAGGTTCATCGGGACAGGGAACACTGAAGCTTTCTTT. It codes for CSVRFIGTGNTEAFF.